The TCR beta chain under discussion was sequenced for a study of response to subunit inactivated influenza vaccine. In TCRdb, the RT-PCR reads were re-called with MiXCR into one record per CDR3 protein. The table has roughly 500,000 distinct CDR3 sequences, around a quarter seen once. Germline CDR1 and CDR2: SGHDT and YYEEEE. The CDR3 is 11 residues long. V was shortened by 4 bases and J by 4 bases, with 4 bases between the two germline ends. The data also belong to a second study, concerning T cells expressing NK-cell markers. Per that study: The authors made TCR beta cDNA libraries by 5'RACE template switching. This switching added a universal primer site and UMIs.

The source of this sequence is a man aged 45-65 years who received an inactivated influenza vaccine. This specimen was CD4+ T cells sorted from PBMCs, taken about 13 days after vaccination. The chain joins TRBV5-6 to TRBJ2-3; no clear D gene. CDR3: CASSAADTQYF. The CDR3 DNA is TGTGCCAGCAGCGCCGCAGATACGCAGTATTTT. Full variable domain (remainder filled in from reference TRBV5-6 and TRBJ2-3): DAGVTQSPTHLIKTRGQQVTLRCSPKSGHDTVSWYQQALGQGPQFIFQYYEEEERQRGNFPDRFSGHQFPNYSSELNVNALLLGDSALYLCASSAADTQYFGPGTRLTVL.